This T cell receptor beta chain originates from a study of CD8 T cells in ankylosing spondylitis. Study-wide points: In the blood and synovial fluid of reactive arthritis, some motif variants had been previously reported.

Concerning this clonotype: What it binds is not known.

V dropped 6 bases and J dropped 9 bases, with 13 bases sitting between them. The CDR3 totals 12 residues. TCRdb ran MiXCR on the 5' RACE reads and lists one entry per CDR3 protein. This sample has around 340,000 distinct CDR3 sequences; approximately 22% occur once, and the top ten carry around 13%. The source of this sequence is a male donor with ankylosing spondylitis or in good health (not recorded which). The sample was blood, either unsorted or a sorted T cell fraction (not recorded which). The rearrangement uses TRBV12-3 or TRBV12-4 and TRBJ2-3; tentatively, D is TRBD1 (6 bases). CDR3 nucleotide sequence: TGTGCCAGCAGCACCCAAGGGGGAACGCAGTATTTT. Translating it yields CASSTQGGTQYF.